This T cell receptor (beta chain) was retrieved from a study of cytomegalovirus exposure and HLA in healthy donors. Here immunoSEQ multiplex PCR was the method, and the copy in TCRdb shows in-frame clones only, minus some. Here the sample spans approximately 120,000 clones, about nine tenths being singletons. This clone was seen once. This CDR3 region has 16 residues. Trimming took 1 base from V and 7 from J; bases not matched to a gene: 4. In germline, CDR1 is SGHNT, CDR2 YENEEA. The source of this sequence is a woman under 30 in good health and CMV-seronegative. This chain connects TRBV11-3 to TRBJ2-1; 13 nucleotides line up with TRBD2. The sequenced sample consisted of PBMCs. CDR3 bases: TGTGCCAGCAGCTTAGGGGGACTAGCGGGAAAAAATGAGCAGTTCTTC. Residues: CASSLGGLAGKNEQFF.